Following are 16 T cell receptor beta chains from one sample sequenced in a study of radiation and T cells in renal cell carcinoma. Time point in this sample: baseline pretreatment blood. The treatment: 15 Gy SBRT to primary tumor, nephrectomy 4 weeks later. Only in-frame clones appear in the TCRdb table, and some are missing; sequencing was by immunoSEQ multiplex PCR. The table lists some 150,000 clones, roughly 83% of them singletons. Sequencing was performed on blood, taken from a patient whose treatment included radiotherapy and nephrectomy. These receptors were obtained from a woman aged 45 to 65 with renal cell carcinoma.

The chain links TRBV19 to TRBJ1-1, with D uncertain. CDR1 is LNHDA and CDR2 is SQIVND in the germline V gene (reference sequence). This CDR3 region has 12 residues. The V gene lost 7 bases and the J gene lost 11 bases, with 17 bases spanning the gap. CDR3 coding DNA: TGTGCCAGTAAGGCAACGGGAGGTGGGGCTTTCTTT. Protein: CASKATGGGAFF.

V gene TRBV10-3 combines with J gene TRBJ2-7; 7 bases are a match to TRBD1. CDR3 size: 12 residues. After removal of 6 bases from V and 5 bases from J, the junction contained 4 bases not matched to a gene. CDR1 ENHRY and CDR2 SYGVKD come from the germline V gene. The CDR3 region is CAISRDRDEQYF. The CDR3 DNA follows: TGTGCCATCAGCCGAGACAGGGACGAGCAGTACTTC.

V is TRBV13 and J is TRBJ1-4, with D hard to call. This CDR3 has 15 residues. V lost 1 base, J lost 4 bases, and 10 bases lay in between. The germline V gene has CDR1 PRHDT and CDR2 FYEKMQ (reference sequence). This CDR3 reads CASSLAVPGNEKLFF. DNA for the CDR3: TGTGCCAGCAGCTTAGCTGTTCCGGGTAATGAAAAACTGTTTTTT.

This chain links TRBV5-6 with TRBJ2-7; 8 nucleotides agree with TRBD2. CDR1 and CDR2 (germline): SGHDT, YYEEEE. V dropped 3 bases and J dropped 6; count of bases not matched to a gene: 5. The CDR3 totals 13 residues. CDR3 region: CASSYGRAGEQYF. In DNA form, the CDR3 reads TGTGCCAGCAGCTACGGGAGGGCGGGCGAGCAGTACTTC.

This clone came up a few times. The gene calls are TRBV2 and TRBJ2-7; 11 bases are shared with TRBD2. V shed 8 bases, J shed 2 bases, and the junction held 5 bases outside the gene matches. Germline CDR1 SNHLY, CDR2 FYNNEI. CDR3 length equals 14 residues. This chain's CDR3 is CASLATSGTYEQYF. For the CDR3, the DNA is TGTGCCAGCCTAGCGACTAGCGGGACCTACGAGCAGTACTTC.

This chain links TRBV4-1 with TRBJ2-3, with D perhaps being TRBD1 or TRBD2 (5 bases each). Trimming removed 3 bases from V and 5 bases from J, with 6 bases in between. Germline V gene sequence: CDR1 MGHRA, CDR2 YSYEKL. This CDR3 has 12 residues. Here the CDR3 reads CASSQRGDTQYF. The CDR3 coding sequence is TGCGCCAGCAGCCAGAGGGGAGATACGCAGTATTTT.

V gene TRBV29-1 combines with J gene TRBJ1-5; weak D call: TRBD1 (6 bases). This CDR3 contains 12 residues. V was pared by 4 bases and J by 5 bases, with 9 bases between. CDR1 and CDR2 (germline): SQVTM, ANQGSEA. The CDR3 region is CSVAGEDQPQHF. The CDR3 bases are TGCAGCGTTGCAGGGGAAGATCAGCCCCAGCATTTT.

V is TRBV5-1 and J is TRBJ2-7, with D possibly matching TRBD1 (6 bases). This CDR3 comprises 13 residues. V was cut by 0 bases and J by 5 bases, with 9 bases left in between. Germline V gene sequence: CDR1 SGHRS, CDR2 YFSETQ. Here the CDR3 reads CASSLAAGDEQYF. In DNA form, the CDR3 reads TGCGCCAGCAGCTTGGCCGCAGGGGACGAGCAGTACTTC.

V gene TRBV28 combines with J gene TRBJ2-5; 9 bases are a match to TRBD1. V was clipped by 6 bases and J by 7 bases; unmatched bases: 15. Germline-derived CDR1 and CDR2 are MDHEN and SYDVKM. CDR3 length: 16 residues. CDR3 amino acids: CASSVPGQGLRGTQYF. The CDR3 nucleotides are TGTGCCAGCAGCGTCCCGGGACAGGGTCTCAGGGGGACCCAGTACTTC.

This clone has a handful of counts. The chain is built from TRBV28 and TRBJ1-1; a weak D match, TRBD1 (6 bases). The germline CDR1 and CDR2 sequences are MDHEN and SYDVKM. The CDR3 spans 14 residues. The V end was cut by 10 bases, the J end by 0 bases, with 15 bases between. The CDR3 protein is CATQARDMNTEAFF. The CDR3 nucleotides are TGTGCCACCCAGGCGAGGGACATGAACACTGAAGCTTTCTTT.

The chain links TRBV28 to TRBJ1-2; D is ambiguous. CDR3 size: 14 residues. Deletions cut 2 bases from V and 4 bases from J, with 11 bases between. Per germline, CDR1 MDHEN and CDR2 SYDVKM. CDR3 in DNA: TGTGCCAGCAGTTTAGGCGGGTGGGGCTATGGCTACACCTTC. Its protein is CASSLGGWGYGYTF.

V gene TRBV6-5 combines with J gene TRBJ2-3, with 11 bases lining up with TRBD1. V was clipped by 4 bases and J by 7 bases; unmatched bases: 4. Germline CDR1 reads MNHEY; CDR2 reads SVGAGI. The CDR3 runs 14 residues. CDR3 in amino acids: CASSWTGGGNTQYF. CDR3 nucleotide sequence: TGTGCCAGCAGTTGGACAGGGGGCGGGAATACGCAGTATTTT.

This clone was found a few times. The J gene is TRBJ1-1, the V gene TRBV7-2; no clear D. The CDR3 consists of 13 residues. Trimming took 1 base from V and 4 from J, leaving 7 bases between them. Germline CDR1 SGHTA, CDR2 FQGNSA. This chain's CDR3 is CASSLEEFTEAFF. The DNA for the CDR3 is TGTGCCAGCAGCTTAGAAGAGTTCACTGAAGCTTTCTTT.

V and J are TRBV6-5 and TRBJ2-2; D call uncertain. V lost 6 bases to trimming and J lost 9 bases, with 17 bases between them. The CDR3 spans 14 residues. Germline CDR1 MNHEY, CDR2 SVGAGI. Here the CDR3 DNA reads TGTGCCAGCAGGCGCGCCACACTTGGACGGGAGCTGTTTTTT. It encodes CASRRATLGRELFF.

The V and J genes are TRBV7-2 and TRBJ2-7; TRBD1 matches at 10 bases. The CDR3 loop spans 15 amino acids. The J segment lost 6 bases and the V segment lost 5 bases, leaving 10 bases of the junction unmatched. CDR1 is SGHTA and CDR2 is FQGNSA in the germline V gene. The CDR3 region is CASSPLRDRGSEQYF. CDR3 bases: TGTGCCAGCAGCCCTTTACGGGACAGGGGTTCCGAGCAGTACTTC.

This clone showed up just a few times. The chain is built from TRBV5-4 and TRBJ1-2; 7 nucleotides line up with TRBD1. There are 12 residues in the CDR3. The V gene's germline CDR1 is SGHNT and CDR2 YYREEE (reference sequence). Germline trimming cut 0 bases from V and 14 bases from J; bases unmatched to any gene: 7. The CDR3 coding sequence is TGTGCCAGCAGCTTGGTTCAGGGGGGCTGTACCTTC. Encoded protein: CASSLVQGGCTF.